The following is a TCR beta chain sequence with its context. Its specificity is not known. Germline V CDR1 and CDR2: LNHDA, SQIVND (reference sequence). The CDR3 covers 16 residues. V trimming: 7 bases; J trimming: 2 bases; junction bases outside the gene matches: 9. The sample originates from a study of cytomegalovirus exposure and HLA in healthy donors. About the study: The study's early data release held 75 million to 95 million unique TCRs from HLA-typed donors. Whole-study results and caveats: While the bulk of TCR sequences proved rare, some public TCRs turned up in many donors. The study listed approximately 170 cytomegalovirus-associated TCR beta chains. Later analysis suggested links between common viral pathogens and several top significant clusters.

With 60 Vbeta and 13 Jbeta primers, the PCR was carried out. Sequencing was performed with immunoSEQ multiplex PCR; in TCRdb, only in-frame clones are kept and a portion is missing. The sample lists 150,000 to 200,000 clones, over 75% occurring once. The V and J genes are TRBV19 and TRBJ2-2; 8 bases line up with TRBD1. The sample was PBMCs. This receptor was obtained from a female donor in good health and CMV-seronegative. CDR3 amino acids: CASTIGTGLNTGELFF. The DNA of the CDR3 is TGTGCCAGTACCATTGGGACAGGCTTAAACACCGGGGAGCTGTTTTTT.